This T cell receptor beta chain was found in a study of cytomegalovirus exposure and HLA in healthy donors. Whole-study context: Of several hundred genotyped donors, roughly 76% grouped in the Caucasian-associated ancestry cluster.

J was trimmed by 10 bases and V by 8 bases; bases with no gene match: 15. This CDR3 spans 15 amino acids. The V gene's germline CDR1 is SGHVS and CDR2 FQNEAQ. The PCR made use of 60 Vbeta and 13 Jbeta primers. The protocol was immunoSEQ multiplex PCR, while the TCRdb copy is restricted to in-frame clones and leaves out a portion. In the table there are some 200,000 clones, 60% to 85% of which are singletons. Overall study results and limits: Across donors, most TCRs were seen rarely, yet some public ones were widespread.

As to this clone: Its antigen is still unknown.

The sequence derives from a girl under 18 in good health and CMV-seropositive. The gene calls are TRBV7-8 and TRBJ2-5; TRBD2 matches 11 bases. Source material: PBMCs. The CDR3 spells CASRLGSGGATVQYF. CDR3 nucleotide sequence: TGTGCCAGCCGACTGGGTAGCGGGGGGGCCACAGTCCAGTACTTC. The entire variable domain, with the rest obtained from reference TRBV7-8 and TRBJ2-5, is as follows: GAGVSQSPRYKVAKRGQDVALRCDPISGHVSLFWYQQALGQGPEFLTYFQNEAQLDKSGLPSDRFFAERPEGSVSTLKIQRTQQEDSAVYLCASRLGSGGATVQYFGPGTRLLVL.